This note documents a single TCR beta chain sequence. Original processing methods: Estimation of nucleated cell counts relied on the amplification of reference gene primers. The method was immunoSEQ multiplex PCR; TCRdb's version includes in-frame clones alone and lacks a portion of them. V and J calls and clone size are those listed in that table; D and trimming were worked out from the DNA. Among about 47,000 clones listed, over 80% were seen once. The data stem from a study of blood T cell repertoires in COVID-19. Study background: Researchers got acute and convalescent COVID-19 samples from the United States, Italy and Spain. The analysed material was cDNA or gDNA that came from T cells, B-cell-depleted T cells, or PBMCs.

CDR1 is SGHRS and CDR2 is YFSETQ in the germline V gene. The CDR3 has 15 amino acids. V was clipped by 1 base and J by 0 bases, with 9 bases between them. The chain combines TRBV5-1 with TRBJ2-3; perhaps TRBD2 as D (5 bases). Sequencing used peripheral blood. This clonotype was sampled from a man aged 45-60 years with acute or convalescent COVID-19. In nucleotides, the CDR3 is TGCGCCAGCAGCTTGCAGCGGTCTAGCACAGATACGCAGTATTTT. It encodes CASSLQRSSTDTQYF.